This section outlines one TCR beta chain sequence together with its context. The data originate from a study of T cell changes during pregnancy in multiple sclerosis. Assay: immunoSEQ multiplex PCR; the TCRdb copy retains only in-frame clones and omits some. The profile shows under 100,000 clones, about 95% of them singletons. There are 14 residues in the CDR3. Germline-derived CDR1 and CDR2 are SGHAT and FQNNGV. The V and J ends lost 6 bases and 3 bases respectively, with 11 bases between them. This TCR derives from a female donor with multiple sclerosis, enrolled in a pregnancy study. This specimen was peripheral blood, taken in the second trimester of pregnancy. The chain is built from TRBV11-2 and TRBJ2-2, with D tentatively TRBD1 (6 bases). CDR3 sequence (DNA): TGTGCCAGCAGGCACACAGGGTACACCGGGGAGCTGTTTTTT. This translates into CASRHTGYTGELFF. The full variable domain, in which reference TRBV11-2 and TRBJ2-2 provide the parts outside the CDR3, is EAGVAQSPRYKIIEKRQSVAFWCNPISGHATLYWYQQILGQGPKLLIQFQNNGVVDDSQLPKDRFSAERLKGVDSTLKIQPAKLEDSAVYLCASRHTGYTGELFFGEGSRLTVL.